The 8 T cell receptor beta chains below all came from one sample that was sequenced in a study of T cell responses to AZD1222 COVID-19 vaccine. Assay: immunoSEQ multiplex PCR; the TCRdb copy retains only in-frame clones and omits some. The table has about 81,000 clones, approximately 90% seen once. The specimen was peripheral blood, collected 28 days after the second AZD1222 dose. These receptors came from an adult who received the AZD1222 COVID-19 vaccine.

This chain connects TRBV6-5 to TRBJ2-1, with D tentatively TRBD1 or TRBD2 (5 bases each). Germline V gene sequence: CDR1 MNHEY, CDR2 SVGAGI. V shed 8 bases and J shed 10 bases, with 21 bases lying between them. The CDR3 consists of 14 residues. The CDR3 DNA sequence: TGTGCCAGCCTTCCGGGACCACCCGGTTTAGAGCAGTTCTTC. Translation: CASLPGPPGLEQFF.

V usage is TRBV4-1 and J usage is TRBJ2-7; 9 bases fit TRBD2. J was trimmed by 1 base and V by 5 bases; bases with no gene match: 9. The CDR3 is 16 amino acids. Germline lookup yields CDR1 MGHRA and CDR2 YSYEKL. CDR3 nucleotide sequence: TGCGCCAGCAGCTCCCCCGGGACTAGCATTTCCTACGAGCAGTACTTC. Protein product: CASSSPGTSISYEQYF.

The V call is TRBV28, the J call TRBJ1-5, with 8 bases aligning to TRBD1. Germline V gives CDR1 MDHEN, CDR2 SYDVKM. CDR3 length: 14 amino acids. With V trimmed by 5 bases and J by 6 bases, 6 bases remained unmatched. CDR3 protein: CASSPGQGPQPQHF. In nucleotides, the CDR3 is TGTGCCAGCAGTCCCGGACAGGGCCCTCAGCCCCAGCATTTT.

CDR3 sequence (DNA): TGTGCCAGCAGCCTGGCCCCCTCTGGAAACACCATATATTTT. Translation gives CASSLAPSGNTIYF. The V call is TRBV7-2, the J call TRBJ1-3; no firm D call. Germline CDR1 is SGHTA and CDR2 is FQGNSA. With 5 bases removed from V and 0 bases from J, the gap between germline ends came to 8 bases. The CDR3 has 14 amino acids.

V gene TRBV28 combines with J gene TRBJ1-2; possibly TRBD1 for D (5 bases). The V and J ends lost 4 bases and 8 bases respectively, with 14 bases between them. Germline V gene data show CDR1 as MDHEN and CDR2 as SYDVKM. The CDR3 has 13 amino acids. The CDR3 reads CASSSSTGVGYTF. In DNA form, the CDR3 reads TGTGCCAGCAGTTCCAGTACGGGGGTCGGCTACACCTTC.

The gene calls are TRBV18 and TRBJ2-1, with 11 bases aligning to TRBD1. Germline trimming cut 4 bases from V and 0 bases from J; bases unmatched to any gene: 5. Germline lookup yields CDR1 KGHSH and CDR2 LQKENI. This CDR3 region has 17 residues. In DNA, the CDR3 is TGTGCCAGCTCACTGTCCGGGACAGGGGGCTCCTACAATGAGCAGTTCTTC. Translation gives CASSLSGTGGSYNEQFF.

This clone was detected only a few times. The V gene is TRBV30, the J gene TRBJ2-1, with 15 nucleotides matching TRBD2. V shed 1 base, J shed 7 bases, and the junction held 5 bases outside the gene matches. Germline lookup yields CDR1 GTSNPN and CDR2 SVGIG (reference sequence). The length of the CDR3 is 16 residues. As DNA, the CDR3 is TGTGCCTGGAGTGGGACTAGCGGGAGGGCCCAGAATGAGCAGTTCTTC. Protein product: CAWSGTSGRAQNEQFF.

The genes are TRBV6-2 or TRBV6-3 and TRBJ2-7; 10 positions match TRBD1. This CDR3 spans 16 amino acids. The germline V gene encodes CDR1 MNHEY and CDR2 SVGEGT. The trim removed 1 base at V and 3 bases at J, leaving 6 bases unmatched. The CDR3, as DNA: TGTGCCAGCAGTTACTTCTTTGGACAGGGGGACTACGAGCAGTACTTC. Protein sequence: CASSYFFGQGDYEQYF.